The present T cell receptor (beta chain) was sequenced within a study of control samples from healthy donors and cancer patients. CDR1 is DFQATT and CDR2 is SNEGSKA in the germline V gene (reference sequence). The CDR3 runs to 15 residues. V dropped 3 bases and J dropped 3 bases, with 17 bases sitting between them. Sequencing was performed with immunoSEQ multiplex PCR; in TCRdb, only in-frame clones are kept and a portion is missing. In the table there are about 130,000 clones, 85% to 95% of which are singletons. The J gene is TRBJ1-2, the V gene TRBV20-1, with D hard to call. This receptor was obtained from an elderly man with head and neck cancer. Specimen: PBMCs. In DNA, the CDR3 is TGCAGTGCTAGTCCCGCGCGGGGAGGGTACTATGGCTACACCTTC. Translated: CSASPARGGYYGYTF.